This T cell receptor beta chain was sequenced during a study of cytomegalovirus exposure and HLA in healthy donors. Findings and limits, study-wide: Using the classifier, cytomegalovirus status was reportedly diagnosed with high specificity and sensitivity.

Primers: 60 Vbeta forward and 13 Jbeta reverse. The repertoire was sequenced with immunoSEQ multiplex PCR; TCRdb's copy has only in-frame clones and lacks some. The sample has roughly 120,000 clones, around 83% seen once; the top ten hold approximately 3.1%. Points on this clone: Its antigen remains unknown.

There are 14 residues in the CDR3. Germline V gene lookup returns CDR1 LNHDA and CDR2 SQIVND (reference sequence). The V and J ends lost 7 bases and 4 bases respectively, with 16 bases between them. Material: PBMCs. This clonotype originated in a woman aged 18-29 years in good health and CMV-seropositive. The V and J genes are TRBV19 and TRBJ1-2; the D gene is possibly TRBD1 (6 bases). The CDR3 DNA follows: TGTGCCAGTACCCCCGGGGACATTACCTATGGCTACACCTTC. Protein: CASTPGDITYGYTF.